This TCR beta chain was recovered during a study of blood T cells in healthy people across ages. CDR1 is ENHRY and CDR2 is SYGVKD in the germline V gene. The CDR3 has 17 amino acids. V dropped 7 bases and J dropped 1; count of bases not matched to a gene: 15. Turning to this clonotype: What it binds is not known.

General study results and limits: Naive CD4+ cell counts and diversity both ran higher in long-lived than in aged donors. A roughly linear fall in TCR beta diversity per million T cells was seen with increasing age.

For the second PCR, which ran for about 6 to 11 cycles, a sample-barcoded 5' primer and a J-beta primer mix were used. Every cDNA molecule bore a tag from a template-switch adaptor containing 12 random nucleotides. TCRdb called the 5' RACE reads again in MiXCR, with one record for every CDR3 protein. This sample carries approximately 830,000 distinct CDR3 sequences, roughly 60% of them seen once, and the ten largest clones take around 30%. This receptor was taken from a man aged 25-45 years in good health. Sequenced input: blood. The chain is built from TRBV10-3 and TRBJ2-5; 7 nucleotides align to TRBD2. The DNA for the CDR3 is TGTGCCATCAACGTGAGAGTTTCGGGGGGACTCCAAGAGACCCAGTACTTC. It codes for CAINVRVSGGLQETQYF.